A selection of T cell receptor beta chains follows, all from one sample in a study of shared clonotypes between healthy human individuals. Data came from immunoSEQ multiplex PCR; TCRdb stores just in-frame clones and leaves some out. The sample gives a few million clones, around 94% of which show up once; more than 0.12% is in the top ten. The specimen was naive CD4+ T cells sorted from blood. The source of these receptors is a man aged 18 to 30 in good health. CDR3s include the opening cysteine and the closing phenylalanine or tryptophan. The D gene is left open where the match is weak. Size is omitted from some rows. Given values are once, few, many or a class for expanded clones.

clone_size j_call d_call v_call cdr3_length cdr3_aa cdr3_nt
few TRBJ1-1 NA TRBV30 13 CAWSRTEHTEAFF TGTGCCTGGAGCCGGACGGAACACACTGAAGCTTTCTTT
NA TRBJ2-1 NA TRBV2 14 CASSERFLYNEQFF TGTGCCAGCAGTGAGCGGTTTCTCTACAATGAGCAGTTCTTC
NA TRBJ2-1 NA TRBV27 13 CASSRPSYNEQFF TGTGCCAGCAGTCGGCCGTCCTACAATGAGCAGTTCTTC
NA TRBJ2-1 TRBD2 TRBV12-5 16 CASGLASGRPYNEQFF TGTGCTAGTGGTTTGGCTAGCGGGAGGCCCTACAATGAGCAGTTCTTC
once TRBJ2-7 TRBD1 TRBV29-1 13 CSVVGQASYEQYF TGCAGCGTTGTGGGACAGGCCTCCTACGAGCAGTACTTC
NA TRBJ1-2 NA TRBV15 16 CATSRDSKGGGYGYTF TGTGCCACCAGCAGAGATAGTAAGGGCGGCGGCTATGGCTACACCTTC
NA TRBJ2-7 NA TRBV9 16 CASSDPPGRRDYEQYF TGTGCCAGCAGCGACCCCCCCGGCAGGAGAGACTACGAGCAGTACTTC
NA TRBJ2-3 NA TRBV5-4 15 CASSGLASSTDTQYF TGTGCCAGCAGCGGGTTAGCTTCTAGCACAGATACGCAGTATTTT
NA TRBJ1-5 NA TRBV5-1 10 CASSDQPQHF TGCGCCAGCAGCGATCAGCCCCAGCATTTT
NA TRBJ2-7 TRBD1 TRBV7-2 14 CASSLYRGQYEQYF TGTGCCAGCAGCTTATACAGGGGGCAATACGAGCAGTACTTC
NA TRBJ2-1 TRBD2 TRBV5-1 16 CASSLAGSSGNFGQFF TGCGCCAGCAGCTTGGCCGGGTCTAGCGGGAATTTTGGGCAGTTCTTC
NA TRBJ2-7 TRBD1 TRBV5-6 16 CASSLHRTGGAYEQYF TGTGCCAGCAGCTTGCATCGGACAGGCGGCGCCTACGAGCAGTACTTC
NA TRBJ1-1 TRBD1 TRBV7-2 18 CASSSLGQGAKGYTEAFF TGTGCCAGCAGCTCACTAGGACAGGGGGCAAAGGGGTACACTGAAGCTTTCTTT
NA TRBJ1-1 NA TRBV7-2 14 CASSSAGWDTEAFF TGTGCCAGCAGCTCGGCAGGGTGGGACACTGAAGCTTTCTTT
NA TRBJ2-5 TRBD2 TRBV19 15 CATGTSGGAGETQYF TGTGCCACCGGGACTAGCGGGGGGGCTGGGGAGACCCAGTACTTC
NA TRBJ2-3 TRBD2 TRBV4-2 14 CASSAGGPPDTQYF TGTGCCAGCAGCGCGGGGGGGCCGCCAGATACGCAGTATTTT
NA TRBJ1-4 NA TRBV27 16 CASSLQGAATNEKLFF TGTGCCAGCAGTCTACAGGGAGCTGCAACTAATGAAAAACTGTTTTTT
NA TRBJ2-7 TRBD1 TRBV30 13 CAWSGTGLYEQYF TGTGCCTGGTCCGGGACAGGGCTCTACGAGCAGTACTTC
NA TRBJ2-3 NA TRBV1 18 CTSSHEKMGRASTDTQYF TGCACCAGCAGCCACGAGAAAATGGGACGGGCTAGCACAGATACGCAGTATTTT
NA TRBJ2-2 NA TRBV6-1 13 CASSDRGFGELFF TGTGCCAGCAGTGACAGGGGTTTCGGGGAGCTGTTTTTT
NA TRBJ2-7 NA TRBV7-9 14 CASSLSPGPYEQYF TGTGCCAGCAGCCTTTCCCCAGGGCCCTACGAGCAGTACTTC
NA TRBJ2-2 NA TRBV28 15 CASSPPGTNTGELFF TGTGCCAGCAGTCCACCCGGGACAAACACCGGGGAGCTGTTTTTT
NA TRBJ1-2 NA TRBV7-9 15 CASSPPQAGIYGYTF TGTGCCAGCAGTCCACCCCAGGCAGGGATCTATGGCTACACCTTC
NA TRBJ2-3 NA TRBV6-1 13 CASSPTSRDTQYF TGTGCCAGCAGCCCCACTAGCCGAGATACGCAGTATTTT
NA TRBJ2-5 NA TRBV5-1 16 CASSLVEGGPQETQYF TGCGCCAGCAGCTTGGTCGAGGGGGGGCCTCAGGAGACCCAGTACTTC
NA TRBJ2-3 TRBD1 TRBV6-5 13 CASTPTGFGTQYF TGTGCCAGCACTCCGACAGGGTTCGGTACGCAGTATTTT
NA TRBJ2-3 TRBD2 TRBV19 16 CASSIDSGRATDTQYF TGTGCCAGTAGTATAGATAGCGGGAGGGCGACAGATACGCAGTATTTT
NA TRBJ1-6 NA TRBV6-1 13 CASRANANSPLHF TGTGCCAGCAGGGCAAACGCGAATTCACCCCTCCACTTT
NA TRBJ1-5 NA TRBV19 14 CASKAGQSNQPQHF TGTGCCAGTAAGGCGGGGCAAAGCAATCAGCCCCAGCATTTT
NA TRBJ1-1 TRBD1 TRBV5-3 13 CARSLSGDRAAFF TGTGCCAGAAGCTTGAGCGGGGACAGGGCGGCTTTCTTT
few TRBJ1-5 TRBD1 TRBV19 15 CASLPGGRGNQPQHF TGTGCCAGTCTCCCAGGGGGTAGGGGCAATCAGCCCCAGCATTTT
NA TRBJ2-7 NA TRBV5-5 14 CASSLGSGDYEQYF TGTGCCAGCAGCTTGGGGTCGGGTGACTACGAGCAGTACTTC
NA TRBJ2-1 TRBD2 TRBV6-1 15 CASREAGVSYNEQFF TGTGCCAGCAGAGAAGCGGGAGTATCCTACAATGAGCAGTTCTTC
NA TRBJ1-2 NA TRBV9 15 CASSVGPTGGNGYTF TGTGCCAGCAGCGTAGGGCCAACGGGGGGCAATGGCTACACCTTC
NA TRBJ1-3 NA TRBV25-1 16 CASSDRGRFSGNTIYF TGTGCCAGCAGTGACAGGGGAAGGTTCTCTGGAAACACCATATATTTT
NA TRBJ2-5 NA TRBV6-1 13 CASIARGEETQYF TGTGCCAGCATCGCCCGGGGAGAAGAGACCCAGTACTTC
NA TRBJ2-3 NA TRBV30 13 CAWRDYGADTQYF TGTGCCTGGAGAGATTATGGGGCAGATACGCAGTATTTT
once TRBJ1-2 TRBD1 TRBV5-3 15 CARSSPDREGYGYTF TGTGCCAGAAGCTCACCAGACAGGGAGGGCTATGGCTACACCTTC
once TRBJ2-5 NA TRBV10-3 14 CAISAASTLETQYF TGTGCCATCAGTGCGGCTAGTACTTTGGAGACCCAGTACTTC
NA TRBJ1-1 TRBD1 TRBV27 17 CASSSFYRGTTNTEAFF TGTGCCAGCAGTTCCTTCTACAGGGGGACTACGAACACTGAAGCTTTCTTT
NA TRBJ1-1 NA TRBV10-3 15 CAISASKGYGTEAFF TGTGCCATCAGTGCAAGTAAAGGGTACGGCACTGAAGCTTTCTTT
NA TRBJ1-3 TRBD1 TRBV13 15 CASSDRASGGNTIYF TGTGCCAGCAGCGACAGGGCTTCGGGTGGAAACACCATATATTTT
NA TRBJ2-5 TRBD1 TRBV2 14 CASMVGQGTETQYF TGTGCCAGCATGGTGGGACAGGGCACGGAGACCCAGTACTTC
NA TRBJ1-2 NA TRBV6-5 12 CASSYSMGGYTF TGTGCCAGCAGTTACTCGATGGGTGGCTACACCTTC
once TRBJ2-5 TRBD1 TRBV7-2 16 CASSFPRDRGAETQYF TGTGCCAGCAGCTTCCCCCGGGACAGGGGTGCAGAGACCCAGTACTTC
NA TRBJ1-5 TRBD1 TRBV6-5 15 CASSSSGTGNQPQHF TGTGCCAGCAGTTCGTCAGGGACAGGCAATCAGCCCCAGCATTTT
NA TRBJ2-3 NA TRBV10-3 13 CAISGPISDTQYF TGTGCCATCAGTGGTCCCATTTCAGATACGCAGTATTTT
NA TRBJ2-5 TRBD2 TRBV7-2 15 CASSPGGRAQETQYF TGTGCCAGCAGTCCCGGCGGGAGGGCCCAAGAGACCCAGTACTTC
NA TRBJ1-6 NA TRBV4-3 17 CASSPEPPGSLVSPLHF TGCGCCAGCAGCCCGGAACCCCCAGGCAGCCTCGTCTCACCCCTCCACTTT
NA TRBJ1-5 NA TRBV6-1 14 CASSWASVYQPQHF TGTGCCAGCTCGTGGGCCAGCGTTTATCAGCCCCAGCATTTT
NA TRBJ1-6 TRBD1 TRBV5-6 15 CASSRLTGVVSPLHF TGTGCCAGCAGCCGACTGACAGGGGTTGTTTCACCCCTCCACTTT
NA TRBJ2-3 TRBD1 TRBV7-2 14 CASNRDRGTDTQYF TGTGCCAGCAACCGGGACAGGGGGACAGATACGCAGTATTTT
NA TRBJ2-5 TRBD2 TRBV5-1 13 CASSFAGEETQYF TGCGCCAGCAGCTTTGCGGGGGAGGAGACCCAGTACTTC
once TRBJ2-6 NA TRBV10-3 16 CAISEEESSGANVLTF TGTGCCATCAGTGAGGAGGAATCCTCTGGGGCCAACGTCCTGACTTTC